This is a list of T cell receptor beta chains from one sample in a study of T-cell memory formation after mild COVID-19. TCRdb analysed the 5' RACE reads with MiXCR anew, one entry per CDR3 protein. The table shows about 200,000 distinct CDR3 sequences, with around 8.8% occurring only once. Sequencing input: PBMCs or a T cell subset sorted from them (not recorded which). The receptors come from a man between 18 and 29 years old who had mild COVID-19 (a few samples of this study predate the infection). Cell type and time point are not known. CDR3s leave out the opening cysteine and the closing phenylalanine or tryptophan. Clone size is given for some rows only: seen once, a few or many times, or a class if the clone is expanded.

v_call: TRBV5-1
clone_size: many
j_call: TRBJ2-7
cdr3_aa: ASSLQAGVFSYEQY

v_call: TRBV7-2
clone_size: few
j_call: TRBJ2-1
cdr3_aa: ASERGTGPTEQF

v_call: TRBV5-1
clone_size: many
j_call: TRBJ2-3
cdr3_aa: ASSDTDTQY

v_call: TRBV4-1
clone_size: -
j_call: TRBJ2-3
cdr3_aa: ASSQVRVLGTNTDTQY

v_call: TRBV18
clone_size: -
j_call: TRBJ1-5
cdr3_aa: ASSQAAGGGQPQH

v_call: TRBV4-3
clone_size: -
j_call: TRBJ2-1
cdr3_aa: ASSRATGEPTDEQF

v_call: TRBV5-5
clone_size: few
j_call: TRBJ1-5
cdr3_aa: ASSVQGDQPQH

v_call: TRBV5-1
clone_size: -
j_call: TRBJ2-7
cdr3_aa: ASSLGGAWAYEQY

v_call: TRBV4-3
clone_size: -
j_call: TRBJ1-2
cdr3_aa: ASSQDPNYGYT

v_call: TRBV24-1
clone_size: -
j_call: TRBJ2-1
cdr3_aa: ATSYSVGNEQF

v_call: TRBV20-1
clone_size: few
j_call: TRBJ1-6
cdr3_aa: SASGHSDSPLH

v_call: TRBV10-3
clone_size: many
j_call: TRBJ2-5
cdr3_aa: AISDRVYQETQY

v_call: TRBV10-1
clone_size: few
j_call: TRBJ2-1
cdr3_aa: AIRGSPNEQF

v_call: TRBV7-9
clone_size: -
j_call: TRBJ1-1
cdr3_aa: ASTIQGLSGEAF

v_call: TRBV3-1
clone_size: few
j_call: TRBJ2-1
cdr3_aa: ASSQDRGPGSGHEQF

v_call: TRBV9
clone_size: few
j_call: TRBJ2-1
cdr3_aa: ASNGGLSYNEQF

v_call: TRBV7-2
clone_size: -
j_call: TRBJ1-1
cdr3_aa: ASSRREAF

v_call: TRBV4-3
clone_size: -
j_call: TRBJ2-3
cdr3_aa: ASSQSSGPPPDTQY

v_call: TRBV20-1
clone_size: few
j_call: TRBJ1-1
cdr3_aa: RGVPLGAGMNTEAF

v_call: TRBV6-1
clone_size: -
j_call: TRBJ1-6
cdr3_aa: ASPPRAATNSPLH

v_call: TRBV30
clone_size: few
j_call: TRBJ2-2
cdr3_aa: AWKGVAGELF

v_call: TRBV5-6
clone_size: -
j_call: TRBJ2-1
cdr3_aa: ASRRQDSYNEQF

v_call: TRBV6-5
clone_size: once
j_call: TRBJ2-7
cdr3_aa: ASSEKGTYEQY

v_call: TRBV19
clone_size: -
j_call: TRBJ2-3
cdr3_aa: ASSLDGGSTDTQY